This T cell receptor (beta chain) was found in a study of blood T cells in healthy people across ages. In the study overall: For every two T cells, template switching captured about one barcoded beta molecule. Study-wide results and limits: Diversity was higher, and naive CD4+ cells more numerous, in long-lived donors than in aged donors.

Alongside a J-beta primer mix, a sample-barcoded 5' primer served in a second PCR lasting 7 to 11 cycles. Researchers report that a template-switch adaptor with 12 random nucleotides tagged each cDNA molecule. MiXCR, applied by TCRdb to the 5' RACE reads, yields one record per CDR3 protein. This sample has approximately 350,000 distinct CDR3 sequences, with about 49% found just once. Sample donors were healthy Caucasian individuals that came from Russia, aged 6 to 90. This clonotype was counted between two and nine times. Its antigen is currently unknown. The source is a man between 60 and 75 years old in good health. Material for sequencing was blood.

In nucleotides, the CDR3 is TGTGCCAGCAGCCGGGACAATCAGCCCCAGCATTTT. Protein product: CASSRDNQPQHF. The V and J genes are TRBV5-4 and TRBJ1-5; no firm D call. The CDR3 covers 12 residues. CDR1 is SGHNT and CDR2 is YYREEE in the germline V gene (reference sequence). V lost 4 bases and J lost 3, with 5 bases in between.